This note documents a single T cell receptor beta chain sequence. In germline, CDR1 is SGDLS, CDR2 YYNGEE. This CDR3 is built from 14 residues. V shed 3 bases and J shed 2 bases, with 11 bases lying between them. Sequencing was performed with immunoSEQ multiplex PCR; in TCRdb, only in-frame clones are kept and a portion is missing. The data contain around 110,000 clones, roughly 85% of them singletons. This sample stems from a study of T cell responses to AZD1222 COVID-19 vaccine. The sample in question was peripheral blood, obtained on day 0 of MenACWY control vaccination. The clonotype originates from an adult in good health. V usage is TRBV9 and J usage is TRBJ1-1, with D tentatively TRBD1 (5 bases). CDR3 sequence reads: CASSARQLNTEAFF. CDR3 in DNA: TGTGCCAGCAGCGCCAGACAGCTTAACACTGAAGCTTTCTTT.